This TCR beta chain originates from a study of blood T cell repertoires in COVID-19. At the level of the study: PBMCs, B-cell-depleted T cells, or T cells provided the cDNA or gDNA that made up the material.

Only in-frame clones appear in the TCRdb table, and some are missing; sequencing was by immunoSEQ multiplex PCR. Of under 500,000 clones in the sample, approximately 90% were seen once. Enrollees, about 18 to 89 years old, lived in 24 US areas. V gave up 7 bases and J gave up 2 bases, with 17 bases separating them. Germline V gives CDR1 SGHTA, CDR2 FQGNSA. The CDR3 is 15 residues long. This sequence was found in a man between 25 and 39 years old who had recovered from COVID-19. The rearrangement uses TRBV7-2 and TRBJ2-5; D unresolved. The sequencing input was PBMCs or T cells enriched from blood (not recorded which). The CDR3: CASIPFRLSQETQYF. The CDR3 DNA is TGTGCCAGCATCCCGTTTCGTCTATCACAAGAGACCCAGTACTTC.